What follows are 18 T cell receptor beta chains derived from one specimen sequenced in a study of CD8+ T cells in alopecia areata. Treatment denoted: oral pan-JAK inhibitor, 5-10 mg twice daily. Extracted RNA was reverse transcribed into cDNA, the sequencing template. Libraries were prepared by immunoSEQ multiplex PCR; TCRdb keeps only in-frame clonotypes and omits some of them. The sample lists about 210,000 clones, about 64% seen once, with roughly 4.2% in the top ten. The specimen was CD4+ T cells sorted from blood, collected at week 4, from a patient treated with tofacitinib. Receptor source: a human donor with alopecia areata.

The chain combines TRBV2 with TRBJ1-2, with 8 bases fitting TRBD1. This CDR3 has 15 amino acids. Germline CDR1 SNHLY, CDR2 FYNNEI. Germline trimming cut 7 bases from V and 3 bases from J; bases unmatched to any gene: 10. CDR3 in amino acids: CASNQRTGSDYGYTF. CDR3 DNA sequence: TGTGCCAGCAATCAGAGGACAGGGAGCGACTATGGCTACACCTTC.

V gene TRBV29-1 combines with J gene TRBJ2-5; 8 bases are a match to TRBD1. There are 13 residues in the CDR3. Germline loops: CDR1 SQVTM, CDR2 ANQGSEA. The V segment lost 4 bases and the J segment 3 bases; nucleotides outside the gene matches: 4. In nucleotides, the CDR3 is TGCAGCGTTGCCTGGACAGGGAAAGAGACCCAGTACTTC. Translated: CSVAWTGKETQYF.

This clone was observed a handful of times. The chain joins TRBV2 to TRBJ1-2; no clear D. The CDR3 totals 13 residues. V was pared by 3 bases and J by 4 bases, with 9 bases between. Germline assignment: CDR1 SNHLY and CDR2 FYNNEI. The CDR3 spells CASSESAAYGYTF. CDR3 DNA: TGTGCCAGCAGTGAGAGTGCAGCCTATGGCTACACCTTC.

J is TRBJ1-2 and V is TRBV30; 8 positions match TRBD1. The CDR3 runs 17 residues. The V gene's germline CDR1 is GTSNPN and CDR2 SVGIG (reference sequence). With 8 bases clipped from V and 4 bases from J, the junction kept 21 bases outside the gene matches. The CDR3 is CALRTEGDRRKGYGYTF. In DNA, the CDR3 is TGTGCCCTGCGGACCGAGGGGGACAGGCGAAAAGGCTATGGCTACACCTTC.

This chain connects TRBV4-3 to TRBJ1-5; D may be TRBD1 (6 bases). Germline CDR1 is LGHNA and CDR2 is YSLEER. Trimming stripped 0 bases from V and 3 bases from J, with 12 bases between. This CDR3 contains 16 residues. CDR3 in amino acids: CASSQDYRVINQPQHF. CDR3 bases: TGCGCCAGCAGCCAAGATTACAGGGTAATCAATCAGCCCCAGCATTTT.

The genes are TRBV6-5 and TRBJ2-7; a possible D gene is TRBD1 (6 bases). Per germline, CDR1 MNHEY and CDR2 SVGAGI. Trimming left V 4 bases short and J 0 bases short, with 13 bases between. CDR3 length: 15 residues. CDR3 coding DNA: TGTGCCAGCAGTTTCGGACAGTTGGGCTCCTACGAGCAGTACTTC. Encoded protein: CASSFGQLGSYEQYF.

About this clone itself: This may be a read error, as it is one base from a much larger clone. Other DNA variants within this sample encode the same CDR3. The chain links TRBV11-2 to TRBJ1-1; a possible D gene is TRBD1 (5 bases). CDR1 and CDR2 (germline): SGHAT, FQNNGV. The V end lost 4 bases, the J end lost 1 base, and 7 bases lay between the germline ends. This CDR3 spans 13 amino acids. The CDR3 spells CASSSQGNTEAFF. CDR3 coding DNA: TGTGCCAGCAGCTCCCAGGGGAACACTGAAGCTTTCTTT.

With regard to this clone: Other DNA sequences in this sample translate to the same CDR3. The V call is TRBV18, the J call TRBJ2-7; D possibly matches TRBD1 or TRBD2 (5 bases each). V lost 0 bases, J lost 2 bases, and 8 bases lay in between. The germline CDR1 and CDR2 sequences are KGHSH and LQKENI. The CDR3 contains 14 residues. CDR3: CASSPPGRPYEQYF. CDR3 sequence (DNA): TGTGCCAGCTCACCACCGGGACGCCCCTACGAGCAGTACTTC.

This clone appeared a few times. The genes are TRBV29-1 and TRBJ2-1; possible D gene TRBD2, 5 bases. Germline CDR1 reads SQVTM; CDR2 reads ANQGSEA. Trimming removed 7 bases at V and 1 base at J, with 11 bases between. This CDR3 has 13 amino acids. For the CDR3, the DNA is TGCAGCGGCGGAGGAAGGTCCTACAATGAGCAGTTCTTC. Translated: CSGGGRSYNEQFF.

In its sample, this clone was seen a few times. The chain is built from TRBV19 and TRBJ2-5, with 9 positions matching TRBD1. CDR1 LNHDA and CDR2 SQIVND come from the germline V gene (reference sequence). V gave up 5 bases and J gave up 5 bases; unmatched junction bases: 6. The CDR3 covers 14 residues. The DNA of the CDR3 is TGTGCCAGTAGTGCAACAGGGGGCGCGGAGACCCAGTACTTC. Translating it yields CASSATGGAETQYF. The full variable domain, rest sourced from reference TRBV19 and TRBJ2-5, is DGGITQSPKYLFRKEGQNVTLSCEQNLNHDAMYWYRQDPGQGLRLIYYSQIVNDFQKGDIAEGYSVSREKKESFPLTVTSAQKNPTAFYLCASSATGGAETQYFGPGTRLLVL.

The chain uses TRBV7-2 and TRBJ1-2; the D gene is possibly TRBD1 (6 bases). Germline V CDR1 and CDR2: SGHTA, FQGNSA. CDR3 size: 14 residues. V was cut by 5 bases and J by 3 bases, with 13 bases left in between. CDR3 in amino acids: CASSATGTDYGYTF. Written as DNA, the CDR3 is TGTGCCAGCAGCGCCACAGGGACGGACTATGGCTACACCTTC.

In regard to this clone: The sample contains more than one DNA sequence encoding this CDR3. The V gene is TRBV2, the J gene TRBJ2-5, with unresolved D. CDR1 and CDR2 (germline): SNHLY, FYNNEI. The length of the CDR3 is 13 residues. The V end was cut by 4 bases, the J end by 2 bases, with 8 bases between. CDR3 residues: CASSADSQETQYF. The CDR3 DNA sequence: TGTGCCAGCAGTGCGGATTCGCAAGAGACCCAGTACTTC. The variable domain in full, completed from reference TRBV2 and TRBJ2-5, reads EPEVTQTPSHQVTQMGQEVILRCVPISNHLYFYWYRQILGQKVEFLVSFYNNEISEKSEIFDDQFSVERPDGSNFTLKIRSTKLEDSAMYFCASSADSQETQYFGPGTRLLVL.

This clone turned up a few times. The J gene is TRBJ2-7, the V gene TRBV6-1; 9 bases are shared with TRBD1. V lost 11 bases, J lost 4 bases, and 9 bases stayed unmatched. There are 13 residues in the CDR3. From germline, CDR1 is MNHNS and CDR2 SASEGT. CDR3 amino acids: CAGSGTGPYEQYF. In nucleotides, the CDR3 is TGTGCCGGTTCCGGGACAGGGCCATACGAGCAGTACTTC.

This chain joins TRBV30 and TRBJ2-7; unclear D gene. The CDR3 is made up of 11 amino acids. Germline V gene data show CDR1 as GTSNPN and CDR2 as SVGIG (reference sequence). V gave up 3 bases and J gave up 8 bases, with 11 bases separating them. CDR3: CAWSTGRQQYF. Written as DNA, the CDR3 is TGTGCCTGGAGCACCGGACGGCAGCAGTACTTC.

For the CDR3, the DNA is TGTGCCAGCAGCTTAGTGGGGGGACTAGCTTACGAGCAGTACTTC. Its translation is CASSLVGGLAYEQYF. The chain carries TRBV7-2 and TRBJ2-7; 9 bases line up with TRBD2. V lost 1 base and J lost 4; bases outside the gene matches: 5. Germline V CDR1 and CDR2: SGHTA, FQGNSA. The CDR3 runs 15 residues. Filled out from reference TRBV7-2 and TRBJ2-7, the complete variable domain reads GAGVSQSPSNKVTEKGKDVELRCDPISGHTALYWYRQSLGQGLEFLIYFQGNSAPDKSGLPSDRFSAERTGGSVSTLTIQRTQQEDSAVYLCASSLVGGLAYEQYFGPGTRLTVT.

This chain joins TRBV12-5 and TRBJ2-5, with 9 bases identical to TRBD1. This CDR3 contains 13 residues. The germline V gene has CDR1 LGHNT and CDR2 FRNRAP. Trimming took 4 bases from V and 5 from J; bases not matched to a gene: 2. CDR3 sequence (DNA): TGTGCTAGTGGTTCAGGACAGGGGGAGACCCAGTACTTC. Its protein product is CASGSGQGETQYF. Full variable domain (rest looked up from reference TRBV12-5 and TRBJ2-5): DARVTQTPRHKVTEMGQEVTMRCQPILGHNTVFWYRQTMMQGLELLAYFRNRAPLDDSGMPKDRFSAEMPDATLATLKIQPSEPRDSAVYFCASGSGQGETQYFGPGTRLLVL.

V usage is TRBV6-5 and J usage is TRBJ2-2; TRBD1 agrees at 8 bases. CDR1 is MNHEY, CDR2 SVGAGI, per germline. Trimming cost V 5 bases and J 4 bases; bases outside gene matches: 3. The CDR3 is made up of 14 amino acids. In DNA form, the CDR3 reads TGTGCCAGCAGTACAGGGGGTCGCACCGGGGAGCTGTTTTTT. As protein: CASSTGGRTGELFF.

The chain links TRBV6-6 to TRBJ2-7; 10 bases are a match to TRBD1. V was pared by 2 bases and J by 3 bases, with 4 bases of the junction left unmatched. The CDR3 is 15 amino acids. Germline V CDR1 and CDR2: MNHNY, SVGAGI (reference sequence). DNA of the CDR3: TGTGCCAGCAGTTACGGGAGGACAGGGGGCTACGAGCAGTACTTC. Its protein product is CASSYGRTGGYEQYF.